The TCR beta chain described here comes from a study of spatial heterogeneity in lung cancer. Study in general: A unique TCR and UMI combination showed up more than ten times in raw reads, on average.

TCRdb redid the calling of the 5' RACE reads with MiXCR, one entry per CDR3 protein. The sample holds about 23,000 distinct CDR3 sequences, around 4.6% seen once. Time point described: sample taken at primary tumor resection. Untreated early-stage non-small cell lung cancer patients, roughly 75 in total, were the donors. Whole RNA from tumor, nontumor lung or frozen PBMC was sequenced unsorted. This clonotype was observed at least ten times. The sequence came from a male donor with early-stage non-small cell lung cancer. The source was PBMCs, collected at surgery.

CDR3 nucleotides: TGCAGTGCTAGACTAGCAGGGGAGACCCAGTACTTC. It encodes CSARLAGETQYF. This chain uses TRBV20-1 with TRBJ2-5; D is tentatively TRBD1 or TRBD2 (5 bases each). In germline, CDR1 is DFQATT, CDR2 SNEGSKA (reference sequence). V dropped 2 bases and J dropped 5 bases, with 9 bases sitting between them. The CDR3 runs 12 residues.